This TCR beta chain was recovered during a study of blood T cell repertoires in COVID-19. Study-level information: Nucleic acid was either cDNA or gDNA, and it came from T cells, B-cell-depleted T cells, or PBMCs.

The V and J ends lost 5 bases and 4 bases respectively, with 5 bases between them. Per the germline V gene, CDR1 is MDHEN and CDR2 is SYDVKM. The CDR3 length is 11 residues. As regards this clone: Other DNA variants within this sample encode the same CDR3.

Here immunoSEQ multiplex PCR was the method, and the copy in TCRdb shows in-frame clones only, minus some. The top ten hold 4.5% to 6.5% of the sample, which has 320,000 or so clones, around 90% seen once. The TCR comes from a man aged 60 to 75 who had recovered from COVID-19. Sequencing input: PBMCs or T cells enriched from blood (not recorded which). The chain is built from TRBV28 and TRBJ1-2; perhaps TRBD1 as D (5 bases). CDR3 in DNA: TGTGCCAGCAGTCAGGGCTATGGCTACACCTTC. Residues: CASSQGYGYTF.